This entry features one TCR beta chain sequence. Its specificity is not known. The sample belongs to a study of cytomegalovirus exposure and HLA in healthy donors. Study details: The early release's HLA-typed donors yielded 65 million to 85 million unique TCRs.

Regarding the study as a whole: Reportedly, cytomegalovirus status was diagnosed with high sensitivity and specificity. Follow-up analysis found HLA locus-dependent TCR association rates, highest for DRB1 and lowest for HLA-C. CMV serostatus was the only immune exposure information that was available.

PCR used 60 Vbeta primers and 13 Jbeta primers. Generated by immunoSEQ multiplex PCR, the TCRdb table keeps only in-frame clones and is missing some. Of over 150,000 clones listed, 80% are singletons. The TCR comes from a young man in good health and CMV-seropositive. Sequencing was performed on PBMCs.

CDR3 loop: CASSVGSTGTVEQYF. The CDR3, as DNA: TGTGCCAGCAGCGTAGGTTCAACAGGGACCGTCGAGCAGTACTTC. This rearrangement joins TRBV9 to TRBJ2-7; a possible D gene is TRBD1 (6 bases). This CDR3 contains 15 residues. From germline, CDR1 is SGDLS and CDR2 YYNGEE. The V end lost 0 bases, the J end lost 6 bases, and 16 bases lay between the germline ends.